A selection of T cell receptor beta chains follows, all from one sample in a study of spatial heterogeneity in lung cancer. Via MiXCR, TCRdb re-called the 5' RACE reads, giving one row per CDR3 protein. The sample lists roughly 79,000 distinct CDR3 sequences, under 8.5% occurring once. Sequencing was performed on PBMCs, taken at surgery. The source is a male donor with early-stage non-small cell lung cancer. Each CDR3 is given with its conserved first and last residue. The D gene is left open where the match is weak. Some rows have no size entry. The others give once, few or many, or a class for an expanded clone.

clone_size j_call v_call d_call cdr3_nt cdr3_aa
NA TRBJ2-3 TRBV27 NA TGTGCCAGCAGTTTCGGGGATACCACAGATACGCAGTATTTT CASSFGDTTDTQYF
many TRBJ2-3 TRBV10-3 NA TGTGCCACAGGGGCGGAAAGCGGCTTCACAGATACGCAGTATTTT CATGAESGFTDTQYF
NA TRBJ1-1 TRBV18 TRBD1 TGTGCCAGCTCATCTCAGGGGGACACTGAAGCTTTCTTT CASSSQGDTEAFF
NA TRBJ2-1 TRBV6-2/TRBV6-3 NA TGTGCCAGCAGTTACCATCGGACTGCCACCTACAATGAGCAGTTCTTC CASSYHRTATYNEQFF
few TRBJ1-1 TRBV5-1 NA TGCGCCAGCCGCGATACCGGGACATTCGCTGAAGCTTTCTTT CASRDTGTFAEAFF
NA TRBJ2-3 TRBV7-2 TRBD1 TGTGCCAGCAGCGAAAGACAGGGATCAGATACGCAGTATTTT CASSERQGSDTQYF
NA TRBJ1-1 TRBV6-1 NA TGTGCCAGCAGTGAAGGGACAACCCGAGGAGCTTTCTTT CASSEGTTRGAFF
few TRBJ2-7 TRBV3-1 NA TGTGCCAGCAGCCAAGATGCAGGGACACACTCCTACGAGCAGTACTTC CASSQDAGTHSYEQYF
many TRBJ2-7 TRBV29-1 NA TGCAGCGCCTACGGGGACTCCTACGAGCAGTACTTC CSAYGDSYEQYF
many TRBJ2-1 TRBV20-1 NA TGCAGTGGGGAGGGACAAAGTCTTTACAATGAGCAGTTCTTC CSGEGQSLYNEQFF
many TRBJ2-2 TRBV28 TRBD1 TGTGCCAGCAGACCTCTGAAGGGGGCCACCGGGGAGCTGTTTTTT CASRPLKGATGELFF
NA TRBJ2-1 TRBV3-1 NA TGTGCCAGCAGCCCTTGGCGGGTCAATAACAATGAGCAGTTCTTC CASSPWRVNNNEQFF
few TRBJ2-4 TRBV7-9 NA TGTGCCAGCAGCTTAGCAACAATGACAGTTCAGTACTTC CASSLATMTVQYF
few TRBJ2-7 TRBV27 NA TGTGCCAGCAGCCTGGGGCTAACCTACGAGCAGTACTTC CASSLGLTYEQYF
few TRBJ2-5 TRBV14 NA TGTGCCAGCAGCCAAGAGCGCTACCAAGAGACCCAGTACTTC CASSQERYQETQYF
many TRBJ1-4 TRBV18 TRBD1 TGTGCCAGCTCACCACTCAAACAGGGGGCGTTTGAAAAACTGTTTTTT CASSPLKQGAFEKLFF
NA TRBJ2-4 TRBV4-3 TRBD1 TGCGCCAGCAGCCCTGGACAGGGTCTAGCCAAAAACATTCAGTACTTC CASSPGQGLAKNIQYF
many TRBJ2-1 TRBV24-1 NA TGTGCCACCAGTGATTCTTTATCGTACAATGAGCAGTTCTTC CATSDSLSYNEQFF
many TRBJ2-7 TRBV7-9 NA TGTGCCAGCAGCCCGGGGGCGGTCTACGAGCAGTACTTC CASSPGAVYEQYF
NA TRBJ1-1 TRBV24-1 NA TGTGCCACCAGTGATAACACTGAAGCTTTCTTT CATSDNTEAFF
few TRBJ1-1 TRBV2 NA TGTGCCAGCAGTGAACGGGGGGCCGGTCCAACTGAAGCTTTCTTT CASSERGAGPTEAFF
few TRBJ2-7 TRBV4-2 TRBD2 TGTGCCAGCAGCCAAGCGGCGGGAGTTGGAAGCGAGCAGTACTTC CASSQAAGVGSEQYF
many TRBJ2-5 TRBV15 NA TGTGCCACCAGCAGAGATATCTCCACCGAGGTCAAAGAGACCCAGTACTTC CATSRDISTEVKETQYF
NA TRBJ2-1 TRBV6-6 TRBD1 TGTGCCAGCAGTTACCAGGGACAGTACAATGAGCAGTTCTTC CASSYQGQYNEQFF
NA TRBJ2-7 TRBV7-6 TRBD1 TGTGCCAGCAGCCAGTGGACAGGGGACGGCTACGAGCAGTACTTC CASSQWTGDGYEQYF
few TRBJ2-7 TRBV11-2 NA TGTGCCAGCAGCAGATTCGGGGCCTCTGGCTACGAGCAGTACTTC CASSRFGASGYEQYF
once TRBJ2-1 TRBV29-1 TRBD2 TGCAGCGGCCTAGCGGGACCTTCCTACAATGAGCAGTTCTTC CSGLAGPSYNEQFF
few TRBJ2-3 TRBV2 TRBD2 TGTGCCAGCAGCCCTAGCGGATTTGGCACAGATACGCAGTATTTT CASSPSGFGTDTQYF
NA TRBJ2-1 TRBV24-1 NA TGTGCCACCGGAGCCAGTTACAATGAGCAGTTCTTC CATGASYNEQFF
NA TRBJ2-1 TRBV5-1 TRBD2 TGCGCCAGCAGCCTAGGACTAGCGGGAGGGCCCGGCGATGAGCAGTTCTTC CASSLGLAGGPGDEQFF
many TRBJ2-2 TRBV7-9 TRBD1 TGTGCCAGCAGCTCTCGGACAGGGGAAAGCACCGGGGAGCTGTTTTTT CASSSRTGESTGELFF
few TRBJ1-1 TRBV5-1 TRBD1 TGCGCCAGCAGCCCCATACTACCAGGGGGCACTGAAGCTTTCTTT CASSPILPGGTEAFF
few TRBJ2-1 TRBV3-1 TRBD2 TGTGCCAGCTCAAGGAGCGGGAGGTTTGTCAATGAGCAGTTCTTC CASSRSGRFVNEQFF
many TRBJ1-2 TRBV25-1 NA TGTGCCAGCCGTATAGAGGGGGGCTACACCTTC CASRIEGGYTF
NA TRBJ1-5 TRBV19 NA TGTGCCAGTAACCCCCGACAGTCCCATCAGCCCCAGCATTTT CASNPRQSHQPQHF
few TRBJ1-2 TRBV7-9 NA TGTGCCAGCAGCTTCCGGTCCTATGGCTACACCTTC CASSFRSYGYTF
NA TRBJ1-2 TRBV5-6 NA TGTGCCAGCATCGGACCCCTACGTGCCTATGGCTACACCTTC CASIGPLRAYGYTF
many TRBJ2-7 TRBV19 NA TGTGCCAGTAGATTGACAACAGCCCGGCCGGGGGTCGAGCAGTACTTC CASRLTTARPGVEQYF
few TRBJ1-5 TRBV5-6 NA TGTGCCAGCAGCTTATCAGGGGACGATCAGCCCCAGCATTTT CASSLSGDDQPQHF
many TRBJ2-2 TRBV7-9 NA TGTGCCAGCAGCTTGGGGACTGCGAACACCGGGGAGCTGTTTTTT CASSLGTANTGELFF
few TRBJ2-1 TRBV20-1 TRBD1 TGCAGTGCTAGACCCGGGACAGGGGGCAATGAGCAGTTCTTC CSARPGTGGNEQFF
many TRBJ2-1 TRBV7-8 TRBD1 TGTGCCAGCAGCTCGCTAGCACAAGGGGGCTATGAGCAGTTCTTC CASSSLAQGGYEQFF
many TRBJ2-1 TRBV7-3 NA TGTGCCAGCAGCCCGACCCGCGGGCACAATGAGCAGTTCTTC CASSPTRGHNEQFF
NA TRBJ2-3 TRBV14 NA TGTGCCAGCAGCCAAGATTTGGCAGGGGCGCAGTATTTT CASSQDLAGAQYF
NA TRBJ2-5 TRBV2 NA TGTGCCAGCAAGGTTGATGGGCAAGGAGAAGAGACCCAGTACTTC CASKVDGQGEETQYF
NA TRBJ2-1 TRBV7-9 NA TGTGCCAGCAGCTTCTTCGTTAGTTCAAGGGATGATGAGCAGTTCTTC CASSFFVSSRDDEQFF
many TRBJ1-1 TRBV29-1 TRBD1 TGCAGCGTTCGAACAGGGGGTTCGTACACTGAAGCTTTCTTT CSVRTGGSYTEAFF
NA TRBJ2-7 TRBV18 TRBD2 TGTGCCAGCTCACTAGGACTAGCGTACTACGAGCAGTACTTC CASSLGLAYYEQYF
NA TRBJ2-5 TRBV14 NA TGTGCCAGCAGCCAAGGCCGAGCCCAAGAGACCCAGTACTTC CASSQGRAQETQYF
many TRBJ2-3 TRBV20-1 NA TGCAGTGCTAGACTAACAGGGTCGGATACGCAGTATTTT CSARLTGSDTQYF
many TRBJ1-1 TRBV10-2 NA TGCGCCAGCAGCGGGGCAGTCATGAACACTGAAGCTTTCTTT CASSGAVMNTEAFF
NA TRBJ2-3 TRBV25-1 NA TGTGCCAGCAGTCCCCCCCTGACTTCAGATACGCAGTATTTT CASSPPLTSDTQYF
once TRBJ2-7 TRBV5-1 NA TGCGCCAGCAGCTTCTATGGGGGCTCCTACGAGCAGTACTTC CASSFYGGSYEQYF
NA TRBJ2-5 TRBV30 NA TGTGCCTGGAGTGCTCAAGAGACCCAGTACTTC CAWSAQETQYF
many TRBJ2-1 TRBV6-5 TRBD2 TGTGCCAGCAGTTACTCTCGGCTAGCGGGACTGGATGAGCAGTTCTTC CASSYSRLAGLDEQFF